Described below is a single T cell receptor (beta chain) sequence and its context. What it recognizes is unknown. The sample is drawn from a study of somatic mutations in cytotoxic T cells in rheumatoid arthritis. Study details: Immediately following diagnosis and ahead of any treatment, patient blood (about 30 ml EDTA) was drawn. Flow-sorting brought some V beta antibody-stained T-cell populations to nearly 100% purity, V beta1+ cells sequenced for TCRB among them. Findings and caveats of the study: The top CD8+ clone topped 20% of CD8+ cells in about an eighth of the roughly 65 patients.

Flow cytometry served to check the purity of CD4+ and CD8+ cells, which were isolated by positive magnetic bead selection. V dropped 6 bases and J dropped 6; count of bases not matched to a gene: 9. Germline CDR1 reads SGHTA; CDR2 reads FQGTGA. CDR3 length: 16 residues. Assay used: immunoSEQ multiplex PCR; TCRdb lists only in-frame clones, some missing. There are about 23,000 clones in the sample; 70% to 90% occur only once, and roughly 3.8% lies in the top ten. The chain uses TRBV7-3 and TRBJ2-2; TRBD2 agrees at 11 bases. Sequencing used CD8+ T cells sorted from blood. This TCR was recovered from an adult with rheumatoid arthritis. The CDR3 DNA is TGTGCCAGCAGTAGGTGGACTAGCGGGTATCCCGGGGAGCTGTTTTTT. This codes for CASSRWTSGYPGELFF.